These 10 T cell receptor beta chains originate from one sample sequenced in a study of T cell responses to AZD1222 COVID-19 vaccine. Some clones are missing from TCRdb's copy, which holds only in-frame ones; the method was immunoSEQ multiplex PCR. The sample lists roughly 100,000 clones; more than 85% were seen once. Sequencing used peripheral blood, obtained on day 0 of AZD1222 vaccination. These receptors all come from an adult in good health.

The rearrangement joins TRBV13 to TRBJ1-6; possibly TRBD1 for D (5 bases). This CDR3 contains 14 residues. Looked up from germline, CDR1 is PRHDT and CDR2 is FYEKMQ (reference sequence). V was shortened by 6 bases and J by 7 bases, with 13 bases between the two germline ends. This chain's CDR3 is CASSLGTRNSPLHF. The DNA of the CDR3 is TGTGCCAGCAGTCTTGGGACTCGGAATTCACCCCTCCACTTT.

The chain joins TRBV4-1 to TRBJ2-1; the match to TRBD2 covers 7 bases. CDR1 and CDR2 (germline): MGHRA, YSYEKL. CDR3 length: 16 residues. The V segment lost 0 bases and the J segment 6 bases; nucleotides outside the gene matches: 8. CDR3 region: CASSQERGGSVNEQFF. The CDR3 bases are TGCGCCAGCAGCCAAGAGCGTGGCGGGAGTGTCAATGAGCAGTTCTTC.

The chain employs TRBV11-1 and TRBJ2-7, with 8 bases fitting TRBD1. V trimming: 5 bases; J trimming: 4 bases; junction bases outside the gene matches: 7. The CDR3 extends over 14 amino acids. Germline loops: CDR1 SGHAT, CDR2 FQDESV (reference sequence). The CDR3 loop is CASSPGTGEYEQYF. The CDR3 DNA follows: TGTGCCAGCAGCCCCGGGACAGGCGAATACGAGCAGTACTTC. The whole variable domain, filled in from reference TRBV11-1 and TRBJ2-7, reads EAEVAQSPRYKITEKSQAVAFWCDPISGHATLYWYRQILGQGPELLVQFQDESVVDDSQLPKDRFSAERLKGVDSTLKIQPAELGDSAMYLCASSPGTGEYEQYFGPGTRLTVT.

This chain uses TRBV7-9 with TRBJ2-7; 9 positions match TRBD2. Germline V gives CDR1 SEHNR, CDR2 FQNEAQ (reference sequence). The V gene end was trimmed by 0 bases and the J gene end by 0 bases; junction bases not matched to a gene: 3. CDR3 size: 16 residues. The CDR3 is CASSLASSGISYEQYF. The CDR3, as DNA: TGTGCCAGCAGCTTAGCGTCTAGCGGGATCTCCTACGAGCAGTACTTC.

The rearrangement joins TRBV19 to TRBJ1-2; D gene uncertain. The V end was cut by 2 bases, the J end by 8 bases, with 15 bases between. Germline lookup yields CDR1 LNHDA and CDR2 SQIVND (reference sequence). The CDR3 runs to 14 residues. The CDR3 loop reads CASSITSGRSGYTF. CDR3 DNA sequence: TGTGCCAGTAGTATAACATCGGGCCGCTCCGGCTACACCTTC.

This sequence joins TRBV9 and TRBJ2-5; D perhaps matches TRBD1 (6 bases). The germline gives CDR1 SGDLS, CDR2 YYNGEE. CDR3 length: 16 amino acids. Deletions cut 1 base from V and 1 base from J, with 14 bases between. This chain's CDR3 is CASSVTGHPSQETQYF. The CDR3 nucleotides read TGTGCCAGCAGCGTAACGGGACACCCCAGCCAAGAGACCCAGTACTTC.

This clone is a singleton in its sample. The V call is TRBV27, the J call TRBJ2-1, with D perhaps TRBD1 (6 bases). Germline-derived CDR1 and CDR2 are MNHEY and SMNVEV (reference sequence). The germline V and J ends were trimmed by 5 bases and 8 bases, with 13 bases remaining between them. There are 13 residues in the CDR3. DNA for the CDR3: TGTGCCAGCAGTGAGACCAACAGGGATGAGCAGTTCTTC. Protein sequence: CASSETNRDEQFF.

This clone was found once. The chain is built from TRBV20-1 and TRBJ1-2; D is unresolved. This CDR3 is built from 11 residues. CDR1 is DFQATT and CDR2 is SNEGSKA in the germline V gene (reference sequence). Trimming took 3 bases from V and 3 from J, leaving 5 bases between them. CDR3: CSASPYYGYTF. The CDR3 DNA reads TGCAGTGCTAGTCCATACTATGGCTACACCTTC.

The J gene is TRBJ2-3, the V gene TRBV19; no definite D call. The CDR3 runs to 14 residues. CDR1 and CDR2 (germline): LNHDA, SQIVND (reference sequence). Deletions cut 7 bases from V and 8 bases from J, with 19 bases between. This CDR3 is CASKREGVGSTQYF. The DNA of the CDR3 is TGTGCCAGTAAAAGAGAAGGTGTTGGAAGTACGCAGTATTTT.

This chain uses TRBV11-2 with TRBJ2-7; 9 nucleotides match TRBD2. The CDR3 runs to 15 residues. The germline CDR1 and CDR2 sequences are SGHAT and FQNNGV. V shed 7 bases, J shed 6 bases, and the junction held 13 bases outside the gene matches. The CDR3, as DNA: TGTGCCAGCAACCAAGTAGCGGGAGCGGGGGGCGAGCAGTACTTC. Protein sequence: CASNQVAGAGGEQYF.